This TCR beta chain was identified in a study of blood T cell repertoires in COVID-19. Study background: The United States, Italy and Spain supplied acute and convalescent COVID-19 samples. T cells, B-cell-depleted T cells, or PBMCs supplied cDNA or gDNA.

Worth noting for this clone: Its ends do not fully match the called genes, so a read error is possible.

This CDR3 contains 15 residues. CDR1 and CDR2 (germline): SGHDN, FVKESK. Per the original data handling: By means of reference gene primer amplification, nucleated cell counts were estimated. Profiling relied on immunoSEQ multiplex PCR, and the TCRdb table lists in-frame clones only, not all of them. D and trimming were read from the DNA, whereas the V and J calls and clone size are those reported in that table. The data hold some 80,000 clones, with about 83% observed a single time. The clonotype originates from a man aged 45-60 years with acute or convalescent COVID-19. Sequencing was performed on peripheral blood. V usage is TRBV14 and J usage is TRBJ1-2; the match to TRBD1 covers 9 bases. Here the CDR3 reads CASSPFPGQGDGHTF. The DNA of the CDR3 is TGTGCCAGCAGCCCTTTCCCGGGACAGGGTGATGGCCACACCTTC.